Below, 7 T cell receptor beta chains from the same sample are listed, as sequenced in a study of follicular helper T cells after annual influenza vaccination. The time point: 2015-2016 season, pre-vaccination. TCRdb's copy holds only in-frame clones and misses some; the assay was immunoSEQ multiplex PCR. The repertoire holds around 5,600 clones, with roughly 82% as singletons. The sequencing here drew on CXCR5- memory CD4+ T cells sorted from blood, taken on the day of influenza vaccination. The receptor source for this set is an adult who received the influenza vaccine.

The chain links TRBV5-5 to TRBJ1-2; TRBD1 is a possible D gene (6 bases). The CDR3 sequence is 16 residues long. V lost 3 bases and J lost 4, with 19 bases in between. Germline CDR1 SGHKS, CDR2 YYEKEE (reference sequence). The CDR3 loop is CASSSGWGAPGYGYTF. The CDR3 DNA is TGTGCCAGCAGCTCAGGGTGGGGGGCGCCGGGCTATGGCTACACCTTC.

The CDR3 DNA is TGTGCCAGCAGCTTAGGGTCAGGGACTGACTACGAGCAGTACTTC. Protein: CASSLGSGTDYEQYF. This chain uses TRBV7-2 with TRBJ2-7, with D tentatively TRBD2 (6 bases). The germline V and J ends were trimmed by 1 base and 3 bases, with 13 bases remaining between them. The CDR3 is made up of 15 amino acids. Looked up from germline, CDR1 is SGHTA and CDR2 is FQGNSA.

CDR3 nucleotides: TGTGCCAGCAGCCAAGCCCTCACGGGATTACGCACCGGGGAGCTGTTTTTT. Protein product: CASSQALTGLRTGELFF. This rearrangement joins TRBV4-2 to TRBJ2-2; D may be TRBD2 (5 bases). V dropped 1 base and J dropped 4 bases, with 16 bases sitting between them. Germline lookup yields CDR1 LGHNA and CDR2 YNFKEQ. This CDR3 contains 17 residues.

The chain combines TRBV2 with TRBJ2-1; TRBD1 is a possible D gene (6 bases). Trimming pared 0 bases from V and 6 bases from J, leaving 12 bases between. The germline gives CDR1 SNHLY, CDR2 FYNNEI. The CDR3 spans 15 residues. For the CDR3, the DNA is TGTGCCAGCAGTGAAGCGCAGGGGTTGTTCAATGAGCAGTTCTTC. Translating it yields CASSEAQGLFNEQFF.

V is TRBV28 and J is TRBJ1-4; D is unresolved. Deletions cut 7 bases from V and 5 bases from J, with 11 bases between. The CDR3 has 13 amino acids. CDR1 is MDHEN, CDR2 SYDVKM, per germline. The CDR3 region is CASKGSGNEKLFF. The CDR3 DNA sequence: TGTGCCAGCAAGGGCAGCGGAAATGAAAAACTGTTTTTT.

This clone came up once. The gene calls are TRBV11-2 and TRBJ2-3; D remains ambiguous. CDR1 is SGHAT and CDR2 is FQNNGV in the germline V gene. The length of the CDR3 is 13 residues. The V end was cut by 3 bases, the J end by 4 bases, with 8 bases between. DNA of the CDR3: TGTGCCAGCAGCTTCGGGCCCTCAGATACGCAGTATTTT. Protein: CASSFGPSDTQYF.

J is TRBJ1-5 and V is TRBV28, with D maybe TRBD1 (6 bases). CDR3 length: 16 residues. The germline CDR1 and CDR2 sequences are MDHEN and SYDVKM. V gave up 2 bases and J gave up 4 bases, with 15 bases separating them. The CDR3 region has the DNA TGTGCCAGCAGTTTAAAGCCCGGGACACGGAATCAGCCCCAGCATTTT. Protein product: CASSLKPGTRNQPQHF.